This T cell receptor beta chain emerged from a study of T cells after yellow fever vaccination. Via MiXCR, TCRdb re-called the 5' RACE reads, giving one row per CDR3 protein. The sample has about 160,000 distinct CDR3 sequences, 5.5% to 7.5% seen once. Study findings and constraints: In FACS-sorted repertoires, abundant clonotypes from the bulk population could appear as contaminants.

This clonotype occurred many times. Its specificity is unknown. Trimming took 2 bases from V and 2 from J, leaving 13 bases between them. The CDR3 totals 16 residues. Looked up from germline, CDR1 is MNHEY and CDR2 is SVGAGI. This chain uses TRBV6-5 with TRBJ2-4, with D perhaps matching TRBD2 (6 bases). The sequenced sample was CD4+ T cells sorted from PBMCs, obtained 5 days after the first yellow fever vaccination. The TCR was taken from a man younger than 30 who received the YFV17D yellow fever vaccine. In DNA form, the CDR3 reads TGTGCCAGCAGTTACGGGGGGAGCATATCCAAAAACATTCAGTACTTC. It encodes CASSYGGSISKNIQYF.